Sequencing of this T cell receptor beta chain was carried out in a study of T cell repertoires in cytomegalovirus infection. Study-level information: In the study, CMV epitopes included recently identified HLA-C-restricted and well-studied HLA-B-restricted ones. TCR beta signatures that were public indicated CMV infection and matching HLA type. General study findings and limits: Identification of carriers of CMV plus the relevant HLA was achieved through cumulative public TCR beta family frequency. Dominating the ex vivo response were HLA-C-restricted CMV-specific TCR beta clonotypes.

This CDR3 is built from 13 residues. The J segment lost 4 bases and the V segment lost 5 bases, leaving 4 bases of the junction unmatched. The germline gives CDR1 MNHEY, CDR2 SMNVEV (reference sequence). This clonotype was observed a handful of times. No antigen is known for it. One entry per CDR3 protein results from TCRdb running MiXCR on the reads. The table lists about 920,000 distinct CDR3 sequences, roughly 31% of them singletons, with roughly 13% in the top ten. The material was cultured CD8+ T cells from PBMCs, obtained from culture after CMV antigen stimulation. The TCR was taken from a human donor in good health (CMV status not recorded). Some clones in this sample may be carry-over from other donors' samples. The chain employs TRBV27 and TRBJ1-2; 7 positions match TRBD1. CDR3 sequence reads: CASSMGQIYGYTF. CDR3 coding DNA: TGTGCCAGCAGTATGGGACAGATCTATGGCTACACCTTC.